Reported below is one T cell receptor beta chain. Each CDR3 protein is one row after TCRdb ran MiXCR on the RT-PCR reads. Among about 680,000 distinct CDR3 sequences listed, approximately 15% were seen once. The CDR3 runs 14 residues. The V gene lost 11 bases and the J gene lost 1 base, with 14 bases spanning the gap. Germline V CDR1 and CDR2: SGHTA, FQGNSA. The receptor was isolated from a female donor in good health, serving as a healthy control. Sequenced sample: memory CD4+ T cells from blood. The chain employs TRBV7-2 and TRBJ2-2, with D tentatively TRBD2 (7 bases). The CDR3 loop is CAGGGALNTGELFF. Written as DNA, the CDR3 is TGTGCCGGGGGGGGGGCCCTGAACACCGGGGAGCTGTTTTTT.